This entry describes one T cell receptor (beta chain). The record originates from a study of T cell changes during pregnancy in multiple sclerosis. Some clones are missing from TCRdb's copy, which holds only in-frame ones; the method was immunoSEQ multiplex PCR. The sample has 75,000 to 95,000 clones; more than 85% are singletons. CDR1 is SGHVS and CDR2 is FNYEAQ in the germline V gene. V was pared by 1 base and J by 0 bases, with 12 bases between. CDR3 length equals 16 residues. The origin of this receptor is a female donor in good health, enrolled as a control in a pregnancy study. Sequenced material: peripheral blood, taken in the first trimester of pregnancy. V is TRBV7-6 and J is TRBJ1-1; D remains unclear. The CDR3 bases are TGTGCCAGCAGCTTAGTGGCCGAGGAAATGAACACTGAAGCTTTCTTT. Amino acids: CASSLVAEEMNTEAFF.